This TCR beta chain stems from a study of T cells in Graves' hyperthyroidism and ophthalmopathy (dated by TCRdb to about 2019). At the level of the whole study: Peripheral blood was sampled at the time of initial diagnosis, prior to any treatment. To identify TCR V-J signatures that set the groups apart, the researchers used a discovery cohort of roughly 100 patients, made up of 43 with Graves' ophthalmopathy and 55 to 65 with stable Graves' hyperthyroidism. Prospective prediction of ophthalmopathy was tested in an independent validation cohort of fewer than 20 hyperthyroidism patients and 15 to 17 patients who later progressed to ophthalmopathy. The 100 discovery patients were randomly split 7:3 into training and test sets. In addition, the study compared T-cell repertoires in thyroid tissue and in blood from six Graves' hyperthyroidism patients. Following sampling, methimazole starting at 30 mg daily was given to hyperthyroidism patients, and high-dose intravenous methylprednisolone was given to ophthalmopathy patients. TCR Vbeta CDR3 sequencing of some 140 peripheral blood samples (under 45 ophthalmopathy, approximately 80 hyperthyroidism and roughly 17 progressor patients) is reported in the paper.

This clonotype was counted a few times. Its antigen is not yet known. Per-base qualities were not stored, and no clone one base away is much larger. In the ophthalmopathy patients, disease was moderately to severely active, with a Clinical Activity Score of 3 or more, a NOSPECS grade of 4 or more, and a duration of less than 3 months. Exclusion was applied to patients with uncontrolled infections, other autoimmune diseases, pregnancy or lactation. Diagnoses were established on the basis of clinical symptoms, serum thyroxine and TRAb, thyroid ultrasound, and orbital computed tomography. Ficoll-Paque density gradient centrifugation was used to isolate PBMCs from under 11 ml of fresh peripheral blood. Total RNA was extracted using Trizol reagent, and RNA quality was assessed on an Agilent 2100 Bioanalyzer. The CDR3 runs 20 amino acids, cysteine and phenylalanine included. Only the CDR3 DNA is retained, 60 bases long and in frame from the first base. Based on the germline V gene, the CDR1 and CDR2 sequences are MNHEY and SVGEGT. Cut back by 5 bases and 8 bases, the V and J ends lie 33 bases apart.

The TCR beta CDR3 regions were amplified from the RNA transcripts. The TCR CDR3 was subjected to a first round of RT-PCR using the HTBI primer set and the Qiagen OneStep RT-PCR kit. Libraries were constructed in a second round of multiplex PCR, after which size selection and purification were performed. Libraries were sequenced paired-end with 100 bp reads on an Illumina HiSeq2000. As for the original processing: SOAPnuke was used to process the raw data, removing reads that contained adapters or uncalled bases, had a mean Phred below 15, or lacked an exact match to the constant primer or identifier. COPE v1.2.5 was used to merge the high-quality paired reads, and each unique nucleotide sequence was defined as a clonotype. Clonotypes were aligned to IMGT TRBV, TRBD and TRBJ reference segments using MiTCR v1.1. The analysis was restricted to V-J combinations with a frequency above 0.0001, which together covered 99% to 99.2% of the repertoires. A TCS score was defined as the ratio of F50 (clonal expansion) to E x V (chaos), with BLOSUM62-based TCRdist applied between CDR3 peptides within each V-J. Welch's t-statistics and random forest reduced approximately 520 V-J features to about 12, which were used in a naive Bayes classifier (R e1071). Clones were called with MiXCR by TCRdb after fastp trimmed the public reads at Q25, and only in-frame beta chains were retained. CDR3 protein sequences are deduplicated, and each keeps its most common genes and DNA. The V and J calls come from TCRdb's annotation, not from the publication. The sample includes 220,000 or so distinct CDR3 sequences, with about a sixth observed a single time. In total, the top ten clones hold about 30% of the sample.

On the study overall, not on this receptor specifically: Sample size was not statistically predetermined, and investigators were not blinded to group allocation. A 13 V-J signature model separated ophthalmopathy from stable hyperthyroidism, with around 88% sensitivity and roughly 84% specificity in cross-validation and 80%/75% in testing. In validation, the model predicted progression to ophthalmopathy a median of about 6 months before onset, with roughly 70% sensitivity and roughly 77% specificity. Most expanded thyroid clonotypes (frequency above 0.001) were also found in blood, which suggests that blood repertoires may mirror thyroid immune responses.

The sequence links TRBV6-2 or TRBV6-3 to TRBJ1-4, with the identity of the D gene unclear. The sample taken for sequencing was blood. The TCR originated in a woman younger than 30 with Graves' ophthalmopathy. The nucleotide sequence is TGTGCCAGCAGTCCTTATTGGAGTATCGGCATAACATCAGGTCGGGAAAAACTGTTTTTT. It specifies CASSPYWSIGITSGREKLFF.